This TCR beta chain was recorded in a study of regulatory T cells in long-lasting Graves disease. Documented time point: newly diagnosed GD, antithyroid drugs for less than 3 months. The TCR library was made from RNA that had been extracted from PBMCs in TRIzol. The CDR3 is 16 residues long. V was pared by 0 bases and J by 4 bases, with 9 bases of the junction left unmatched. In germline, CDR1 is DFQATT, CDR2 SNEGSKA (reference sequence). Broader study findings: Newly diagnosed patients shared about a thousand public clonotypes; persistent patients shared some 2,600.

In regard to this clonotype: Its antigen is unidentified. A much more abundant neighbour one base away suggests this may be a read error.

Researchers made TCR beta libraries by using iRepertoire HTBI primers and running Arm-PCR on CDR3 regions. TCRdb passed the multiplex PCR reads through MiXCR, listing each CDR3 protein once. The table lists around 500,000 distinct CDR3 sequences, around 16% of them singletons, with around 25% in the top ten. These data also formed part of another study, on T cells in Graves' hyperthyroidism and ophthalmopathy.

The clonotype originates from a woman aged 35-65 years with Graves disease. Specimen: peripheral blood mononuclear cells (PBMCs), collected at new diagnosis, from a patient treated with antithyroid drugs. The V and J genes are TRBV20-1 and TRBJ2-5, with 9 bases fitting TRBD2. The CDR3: CSARDPLAGRGETQYF. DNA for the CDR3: TGCAGTGCTAGAGATCCCCTAGCGGGGAGGGGAGAGACCCAGTACTTC.